This T cell receptor (beta chain) derives from a study of blood T cells in healthy people across ages. A second PCR, run for about 6 to 11 cycles, used a sample-barcoded 5' primer plus a J-beta primer mix. A single record per CDR3 protein comes from TCRdb applying MiXCR to the 5' RACE reads. The data show 1.5 million to 2 million distinct CDR3 sequences, over 25% seen once. This TCR came from a young woman in good health. Specimen: blood.

The CDR3 region is CAITRGEGTEAFF. The CDR3 coding sequence is TGTGCCATCACCCGGGGCGAGGGGACTGAAGCTTTCTTT. The chain is built from TRBV10-3 and TRBJ1-1, with D possibly being TRBD1 (5 bases). Per germline, CDR1 ENHRY and CDR2 SYGVKD. CDR3 length: 13 amino acids. V was clipped by 7 bases and J by 5 bases, with 14 bases between them.